This record concerns one TCR beta chain sequence. Its antigen remains unidentified. Of the isolated RNA, all was reverse transcribed, and so the sequenced material was expressed TCRB transcripts. Mean read depth for naive, central memory and regulatory T cell samples was about 3.6 million reads. Measured with immunoSEQ multiplex PCR; TCRdb has only the in-frame clones, and not every one. Counted here are a few hundred thousand clones, 16% occurring once; the ten biggest clones make up 0.07% to 0.095%. This record comes from a study of beta chain features in type 1 diabetes. Overall study context: Regarding age, gender and cell yields, patients proved similar to healthy donors.

Findings and limits, study-wide: Sampled from patients, naive, central memory and Treg TCRB repertoires appeared more similar than those sampled from healthy donors. When Type 1 diabetes patients were examined, their TCRB CDR3s proved moderately but significantly shorter in all four CD4+ subsets.

Germline CDR1 reads SEHNR; CDR2 reads FQNEAQ (reference sequence). This CDR3 has 14 amino acids. Trimming left V 3 bases short and J 2 bases short, with 9 bases between. The source of this sequence is a man aged 25 to 40 with type 1 diabetes. What was sequenced was naive CD4+ T cells from blood. V gene TRBV7-9 combines with J gene TRBJ2-3, with a weak D call TRBD2 (5 bases). CDR3 nucleotide sequence: TGTGCCAGCAGCTTCGGGCGGGTCACAGATACGCAGTATTTT. Residues: CASSFGRVTDTQYF. Combining the CDR3 with reference TRBV7-9 and TRBJ2-3 gives the whole variable domain DTGVSQNPRHKITKRGQNVTFRCDPISEHNRLYWYRQTLGQGPEFLTYFQNEAQLEKSRLLSDRFSAERPKGSFSTLEIQRTEQGDSAMYLCASSFGRVTDTQYFGPGTRLTVL.